Following are 21 T cell receptor beta chains from one sample sequenced in a study of blood T cell repertoires in COVID-19. Here immunoSEQ multiplex PCR was the method, and the copy in TCRdb shows in-frame clones only, minus some. Among around 70,000 clones listed, roughly 84% were seen once. The sequencing sample was made of peripheral blood. These receptors were collected from a middle-aged man with active COVID-19.

The V gene is TRBV28, the J gene TRBJ1-1; TRBD1 is a possible D gene (5 bases). The CDR3 runs 15 residues. Trimming left V 5 bases short and J 0 bases short, with 13 bases between. Germline V gene lookup returns CDR1 MDHEN and CDR2 SYDVKM. Written as DNA, the CDR3 is TGTGCCAGCAGTGCAGGCGGGGCGGTGAACACTGAAGCTTTCTTT. Translating it yields CASSAGGAVNTEAFF. The full variable domain, its missing parts supplied by reference TRBV28 and TRBJ1-1, is DVKVTQSSRYLVKRTGEKVFLECVQDMDHENMFWYRQDPGLGLRLIYFSYDVKMKEKGDIPEGYSVSREKKERFSLILESASTNQTSMYLCASSAGGAVNTEAFFGQGTRLTVV.

The chain uses TRBV6-5 and TRBJ1-2, with D perhaps TRBD1 (5 bases). Germline V gene sequence: CDR1 MNHEY, CDR2 SVGAGI. The CDR3 is made up of 13 amino acids. Trimming removed 6 bases at V and 4 bases at J, with 12 bases between. CDR3 protein: CASRAPGGYGYTF. CDR3 DNA sequence: TGTGCCAGCAGGGCCCCGGGGGGCTATGGCTACACCTTC.

Only a few counts were recorded for this clone. The rearrangement joins TRBV7-2 to TRBJ1-3; D gene unclear. This CDR3 region has 12 residues. Trimming removed 3 bases from V and 8 bases from J, with 8 bases in between. CDR1 and CDR2 (germline): SGHTA, FQGNSA. The CDR3 sequence is CASSFGSDTIYF. In nucleotides, the CDR3 is TGTGCCAGCAGCTTCGGGTCAGACACCATATATTTT.

The chain carries TRBV9 and TRBJ2-1; TRBD2 matches 12 bases. Trimming cost V 2 bases and J 0 bases; bases outside gene matches: 3. From germline, CDR1 is SGDLS and CDR2 YYNGEE. The CDR3 length is 17 residues. CDR3 region: CASSVGLAGRSYNEQFF. CDR3 coding DNA: TGTGCCAGCAGCGTGGGACTAGCGGGCCGCTCCTACAATGAGCAGTTCTTC. The full variable domain, completed using reference TRBV9 and TRBJ2-1, is DSGVTQTPKHLITATGQRVTLRCSPRSGDLSVYWYQQSLDQGLQFLIQYYNGEERAKGNILERFSAQQFPDLHSELNLSSLELGDSALYFCASSVGLAGRSYNEQFFGPGTRLTVL.

The rearrangement joins TRBV19 to TRBJ1-2; no clear D. The CDR3 is 15 residues long. Germline V gene lookup returns CDR1 LNHDA and CDR2 SQIVND (reference sequence). V gave up 2 bases and J gave up 1 base, with 11 bases separating them. The CDR3 spells CASSIPTGINYGYTF. The CDR3 nucleotides are TGTGCCAGTAGTATACCCACCGGGATTAACTATGGCTACACCTTC.

The rearrangement joins TRBV30 to TRBJ1-5; no reliable D call. The V end lost 0 bases, the J end lost 6 bases, and 9 bases lay between the germline ends. Germline V gene sequence: CDR1 GTSNPN, CDR2 SVGIG (reference sequence). The CDR3 runs to 13 residues. CDR3 protein: CAWSVTGIQPQHF. The CDR3 DNA sequence: TGTGCCTGGAGTGTCACGGGGATTCAGCCCCAGCATTTT.

The chain is built from TRBV3-1 (or the pseudogene TRBV3-2) and TRBJ2-2, with D perhaps matching TRBD2 (6 bases). The V gene's germline CDR1 is LGHDT and CDR2 YNNKEL (reference sequence). The V gene lost 4 bases and the J gene lost 5 bases, with 17 bases spanning the gap. The CDR3 spans 16 residues. The CDR3: CASSPHVGAGTGELFF. The CDR3 bases are TGTGCCAGCAGCCCGCATGTCGGGGCGGGAACCGGGGAGCTGTTTTTT.

CDR3 bases: TGTGCCAGCAGTTACCTCGGACAGGGACCTTCCAATCAGCCCCAGCATTTT. Translation: CASSYLGQGPSNQPQHF. The chain uses TRBV28 and TRBJ1-5, with 8 bases identical to TRBD1. Trimming took 4 bases from V and 3 from J; bases not matched to a gene: 11. CDR1 is MDHEN, CDR2 SYDVKM, per germline. The length of the CDR3 is 17 residues.

CDR3 in amino acids: CASRPDGGYYEQYF. The DNA for the CDR3 is TGCGCCAGCAGACCCGACGGCGGATACTACGAGCAGTACTTC. The gene calls are TRBV5-1 and TRBJ2-7; D unresolved. V was pared by 5 bases and J by 3 bases, with 15 bases between. The CDR3 consists of 14 residues. Germline V CDR1 and CDR2: SGHRS, YFSETQ.

This chain connects TRBV5-1 to TRBJ1-4, with no clear D. CDR3 length: 13 amino acids. Germline V CDR1 and CDR2: SGHRS, YFSETQ. The V end was cut by 3 bases, the J end by 7 bases, with 10 bases between. As DNA, the CDR3 is TGCGCCAGCAGCTCGCAGGCGGGTGAAAAACTGTTTTTT. Amino acids: CASSSQAGEKLFF.

This rearrangement joins TRBV29-1 to TRBJ1-4; D remains ambiguous. Germline-derived CDR1 and CDR2 are SQVTM and ANQGSEA. The CDR3 is 12 amino acids. V was clipped by 7 bases and J by 4 bases, with 10 bases between them. The CDR3 loop reads CSASMVNEKLFF. Written as DNA, the CDR3 is TGCAGCGCTAGCATGGTTAATGAAAAACTGTTTTTT.

CDR3 sequence (DNA): TGTGCCAGCCCTCCCCGGGACAGGGGCCCAGATACGCAGTATTTT. Translated, it gives CASPPRDRGPDTQYF. The rearrangement uses TRBV28 and TRBJ2-3, with 10 bases identical to TRBD1. The germline gives CDR1 MDHEN, CDR2 SYDVKM. The CDR3 sequence is 15 residues long. Losses at the gene ends were 8 bases for V and 4 bases for J; bases not matched to a gene: 9.

This clone was observed a few times. The chain links TRBV27 to TRBJ2-7; 8 nucleotides align to TRBD1. The CDR3 has 14 amino acids. Per germline, CDR1 MNHEY and CDR2 SMNVEV (reference sequence). After removal of 6 bases from V and 2 bases from J, the junction contained 6 bases not matched to a gene. The CDR3 loop reads CASSRPGQAYEQYF. CDR3 in DNA: TGTGCCAGCAGCAGACCGGGACAGGCCTACGAGCAGTACTTC.

The chain is built from TRBV19 and TRBJ2-3; 9 nucleotides agree with TRBD1. J gave up 6 bases and V 6 bases, and 13 bases lay outside the gene matches. The CDR3 extends over 16 amino acids. From germline, CDR1 is LNHDA and CDR2 SQIVND (reference sequence). The CDR3 coding sequence is TGTGCCAGTAGCTCTCAAGGACAGGGGCTAAGGGATACGCAGTATTTT. It translates to CASSSQGQGLRDTQYF.

The CDR3 sequence is CAWSVSGSEDTQYF. The CDR3, as DNA: TGTGCCTGGAGCGTTAGCGGGAGCGAAGATACGCAGTATTTT. The chain has TRBV30 and TRBJ2-3, with 9 bases identical to TRBD2. This CDR3 has 14 residues. With V trimmed by 3 bases and J by 5 bases, 6 bases remained unmatched. Germline CDR1 is GTSNPN and CDR2 is SVGIG (reference sequence). Looking up the rest from reference TRBV30 and TRBJ2-3 gives the full variable domain: SQTIHQWPATLVQPVGSPLSLECTVEGTSNPNLYWYRQAAGRGLQLLFYSVGIGQISSEVPQNLSASRPQDRQFILSSKKLLLSDSGFYLCAWSVSGSEDTQYFGPGTRLTVL.

The chain has TRBV28 and TRBJ2-7; 7 bases line up with TRBD1. Germline lookup yields CDR1 MDHEN and CDR2 SYDVKM. With 4 bases clipped from V and 2 bases from J, the junction kept 5 bases outside the gene matches. This CDR3 comprises 14 residues. The CDR3 protein is CASSSGTDPYEQYF. The DNA for the CDR3 is TGTGCCAGCAGTTCTGGGACAGACCCCTACGAGCAGTACTTC.

The gene calls are TRBV19 and TRBJ2-1, with 16 bases identical to TRBD2. The CDR3 loop spans 20 amino acids. After removal of 4 bases from V and 8 bases from J, the junction contained 17 bases not matched to a gene. The germline CDR1 and CDR2 sequences are LNHDA and SQIVND (reference sequence). The chain's CDR3 is CASSKRGTSGRGLTTDEQFF. The CDR3 DNA reads as TGTGCCAGTAGTAAACGTGGGACTAGCGGGAGGGGACTTACAACCGATGAGCAGTTCTTC.

The rearrangement uses TRBV9 and TRBJ2-1; TRBD2 aligns across 15 bases. Germline loops: CDR1 SGDLS, CDR2 YYNGEE. This CDR3 has 18 residues. V lost 4 bases, J lost 5 bases, and 10 bases stayed unmatched. In nucleotides, the CDR3 is TGTGCCAGCAGCCCCGAGGGGACTAGCGGGGGGCAGGACAATGAGCAGTTCTTC. Translation: CASSPEGTSGGQDNEQFF.

The sample holds one count of this clone. The chain employs TRBV7-6 and TRBJ2-3; 12 bases align to TRBD2. CDR3 length: 18 residues. CDR1 and CDR2 (germline): SGHVS, FNYEAQ. After removal of 5 bases from V and 0 bases from J, the junction contained 9 bases not matched to a gene. The CDR3 sequence is CASSPTSGGTSSTDTQYF. The CDR3, as DNA: TGTGCCAGCAGCCCGACTAGCGGGGGAACCTCTAGCACAGATACGCAGTATTTT.

V usage is TRBV7-9 and J usage is TRBJ1-6, with a tentative D call TRBD1 (5 bases). CDR3 length equals 16 residues. Trimming removed 7 bases from V and 9 bases from J, with 22 bases in between. CDR1 SEHNR and CDR2 FQNEAQ come from the germline V gene (reference sequence). The CDR3 DNA is TGTGCCAGCACCTCGGCGGGGGGAGGATCGGGTTCACCCCTCCACTTT. Its translation is CASTSAGGGSGSPLHF.

The chain carries TRBV20-1 and TRBJ1-2, with a tentative D call TRBD1 (5 bases). Looked up from germline, CDR1 is DFQATT and CDR2 is SNEGSKA (reference sequence). The CDR3 runs to 16 residues. Between the trimmed V and J ends, which lost 3 bases and 3 bases, there was a span of 20 bases. This chain's CDR3 is CSASNPGRGLDYGYTF. The CDR3 DNA follows: TGCAGTGCTAGTAATCCGGGGAGGGGACTGGACTATGGCTACACCTTC.